The clone carrying this TCR beta chain was seen a handful of times. Its antigen remains unknown. Time point defined: 2015-2016 season, 7 days after influenza vaccination. Donors were community-dwelling with no influenza vaccine in the prior 6 months. The source of the sample is a study of follicular helper T cells after annual influenza vaccination. Germline-derived CDR1 and CDR2 are SGHRS and YFSETQ. There are 14 residues in the CDR3. Trimming removed 1 base from V and 7 bases from J; junction bases left unmatched: 4. Study-wide findings and caveats: Successive annual vaccinations recalled a recurrent oligoclonal ICOS+CD38+ cTfh response with influenza-specific clonotypes. Just about 9.5-21% of cells analyzed had recovered productive TCRB sequences.

Sequencing of TCRB used Survey level resolution. The protocol was immunoSEQ multiplex PCR, while the TCRdb copy is restricted to in-frame clones and leaves out a portion. This sample yields roughly 1,100 clones, of which around 80% are seen a single time; approximately 4% belongs to the top ten. The starting material was CXCR5+ CD38+ circulating T follicular helper cells from blood, obtained 7 days after influenza vaccination. As for subset: circulating Tfh, non-naive CD4+CXCR5+PD-1+ (ICOS+CD38+ or ICOS-CD38-). The V call is TRBV5-1, the J call TRBJ1-2, with 10 bases aligning to TRBD1. This TCR derives from an adult who received the influenza vaccine. The CDR3 loop reads CASSLRQGAGGYTF. In DNA, the CDR3 is TGCGCCAGCAGCTTGCGACAGGGGGCGGGTGGCTACACCTTC.